The 16 T cell receptor beta chains below come from one sample, sequenced in a study of blood T cell repertoires in COVID-19 (TCRdb year 2020). The library was made by the immunoSEQ multiplex PCR assay. TCRdb holds this immuneACCESS table with in-frame rearrangements only. Some clones are missing; in checked studies, unresolved V genes explain under half, and the rest has no known cause. This sample gives 40,000 to 60,000 clones in total; around 88% of them show up just once. The ten largest clones add up to under 15% of the sample. The sequenced material came from peripheral blood. All receptors derive from a human donor in a cohort sampled during active COVID-19.

The rearrangement joins TRBV18 to TRBJ1-1, with TRBD1 matching 8 bases. This CDR3 contains 15 residues. Trimming at V came to 2 bases and at J to 0 bases, leaving 2 bases not matched to a gene. Germline V lookup: CDR1 KGHSH, CDR2 LQKENI. CDR3 sequence: CASSPRGQVNTEAFF. In DNA, the CDR3 is TGTGCCAGCTCACCAAGGGGACAGGTGAACACTGAAGCTTTCTTT. Based on the CDR3 plus reference TRBV18 and TRBJ1-1, the full variable domain is NAGVMQNPRHLVRRRGQEARLRCSPMKGHSHVYWYRQLPEEGLKFMVYLQKENIIDESGMPKERFSAEFPKEGPSILRIQQVVRGDSAAYFCASSPRGQVNTEAFFGQGTRLTVV.

The chain has TRBV7-2 and TRBJ1-5; 8 bases map to TRBD1. The germline CDR1 and CDR2 sequences are SGHTA and FQGNSA. The V segment lost 0 bases and the J segment 1 base; nucleotides outside the gene matches: 2. The CDR3 runs 16 residues. This chain's CDR3 is CASSLAQGGSNQPQHF. In DNA, the CDR3 is TGTGCCAGCAGCTTAGCACAGGGGGGGAGCAATCAGCCCCAGCATTTT. The full variable domain, its missing parts supplied by reference TRBV7-2 and TRBJ1-5, is GAGVSQSPSNKVTEKGKDVELRCDPISGHTALYWYRQSLGQGLEFLIYFQGNSAPDKSGLPSDRFSAERTGGSVSTLTIQRTQQEDSAVYLCASSLAQGGSNQPQHFGDGTRLSIL.

The J gene is TRBJ1-2, the V gene TRBV7-8, with D possibly being TRBD1 (6 bases). This CDR3 spans 14 amino acids. Trimming pared 0 bases from V and 3 bases from J, leaving 8 bases between. Germline V gives CDR1 SGHVS, CDR2 FQNEAQ. The CDR3 bases are TGTGCCAGCAGCTTAGCACAGGGCTACTATGGCTACACCTTC. Translation gives CASSLAQGYYGYTF.

The chain couples TRBV5-4 to TRBJ2-5, with unresolved D. The V gene's germline CDR1 is SGHNT and CDR2 YYREEE (reference sequence). The CDR3 totals 12 residues. V was shortened by 2 bases and J by 1 base, with 3 bases between the two germline ends. CDR3: CASSFLQETQYF. CDR3 nucleotides: TGTGCCAGCAGCTTTCTCCAAGAGACCCAGTACTTC.

The CDR3 sequence is CSVGPQNTEAFF. In DNA, the CDR3 is TGCAGCGTTGGTCCCCAGAACACTGAAGCTTTCTTT. This sequence joins TRBV29-1 and TRBJ1-1; D uncertain. Trimming took 4 bases from V and 1 from J, leaving 7 bases between them. Germline V gene sequence: CDR1 SQVTM, CDR2 ANQGSEA. This CDR3 comprises 12 residues.

A single count supports this clone. V is TRBV2 and J is TRBJ1-1; 9 bases map to TRBD1. With 6 bases clipped from V and 7 bases from J, the junction kept 12 bases outside the gene matches. Germline-derived CDR1 and CDR2 are SNHLY and FYNNEI. There are 15 residues in the CDR3. The CDR3 DNA sequence: TGTGCCAGCAGCGAGACACAGGGGGCAAGGAGTGAAGCTTTCTTT. This gives the protein CASSETQGARSEAFF.

The chain has TRBV11-3 and TRBJ2-1, with TRBD1 matching over 11 bases. The CDR3 consists of 15 residues. V shed 5 bases, J shed 5 bases, and the junction held 5 bases outside the gene matches. CDR1 is SGHNT, CDR2 YENEEA, per germline. The CDR3 sequence: CASSKRDRGDNEQFF. The CDR3 nucleotides read TGTGCCAGCAGCAAACGGGACAGGGGGGACAATGAGCAGTTCTTC.

V usage is TRBV19 and J usage is TRBJ1-5, with D possibly TRBD1 on 6 matching bases. This CDR3 is 15 amino acids long. V dropped 3 bases and J dropped 1 base, with 10 bases sitting between them. Per the germline V gene, CDR1 is LNHDA and CDR2 is SQIVND (reference sequence). The CDR3 reads CASSMRTVSNQPQHF. CDR3 in DNA: TGTGCCAGTAGTATGAGGACAGTGAGCAATCAGCCCCAGCATTTT. The whole variable domain, remainder taken from reference TRBV19 and TRBJ1-5, is DGGITQSPKYLFRKEGQNVTLSCEQNLNHDAMYWYRQDPGQGLRLIYYSQIVNDFQKGDIAEGYSVSREKKESFPLTVTSAQKNPTAFYLCASSMRTVSNQPQHFGDGTRLSIL.

The chain is built from TRBV19 and TRBJ2-1; D gene ambiguous. Per the germline V gene, CDR1 is LNHDA and CDR2 is SQIVND (reference sequence). V was cut by 3 bases and J by 3 bases, with 6 bases left in between. CDR3 size: 13 residues. The CDR3 is CASSMYYYNEQFF. The CDR3 nucleotides are TGTGCCAGTAGTATGTACTACTACAATGAGCAGTTCTTC. The full variable domain, completed using reference TRBV19 and TRBJ2-1, is DGGITQSPKYLFRKEGQNVTLSCEQNLNHDAMYWYRQDPGQGLRLIYYSQIVNDFQKGDIAEGYSVSREKKESFPLTVTSAQKNPTAFYLCASSMYYYNEQFFGPGTRLTVL.

The gene calls are TRBV11-2 and TRBJ2-1; 9 bases are a match to TRBD2. The CDR3 is 14 residues long. J was trimmed by 7 bases and V by 8 bases; bases with no gene match: 9. The germline V gene has CDR1 SGHAT and CDR2 FQNNGV. CDR3 residues: CASPTSGGGNEQFF. As DNA, the CDR3 is TGTGCCAGCCCGACTAGCGGAGGGGGGAATGAGCAGTTCTTC.

V usage is TRBV18 and J usage is TRBJ1-1; D gene uncertain. Germline V gene lookup returns CDR1 KGHSH and CDR2 LQKENI. V shed 10 bases and J shed 1 base, with 13 bases lying between them. The CDR3 sequence is 13 residues long. The CDR3 bases are TGTGCCACCACATCTCGGGGGAACACTGAAGCTTTCTTT. As protein: CATTSRGNTEAFF. The variable domain in full, with the rest retrieved from reference TRBV18 and TRBJ1-1, is NAGVMQNPRHLVRRRGQEARLRCSPMKGHSHVYWYRQLPEEGLKFMVYLQKENIIDESGMPKERFSAEFPKEGPSILRIQQVVRGDSAAYFCATTSRGNTEAFFGQGTRLTVV.

V gene TRBV19 combines with J gene TRBJ1-1, with 9 nucleotides matching TRBD1. The CDR3 has 16 residues. Per germline, CDR1 LNHDA and CDR2 SQIVND (reference sequence). The trim removed 7 bases at V and 7 bases at J, leaving 16 bases unmatched. The CDR3 DNA is TGTGCCAGTAACATTCTCCGGGACAGGGACCCAAATGAAGCTTTCTTT. It encodes CASNILRDRDPNEAFF.

The CDR3 nucleotides read TGTGCCAGCAGCTTAGGGGCCCGTAAGACAGATACGCAGTATTTT. This encodes CASSLGARKTDTQYF. This chain uses TRBV13 with TRBJ2-3, with unresolved D. The CDR3 length is 15 residues. Trimming shortened V by 0 bases and J by 3 bases, and 10 bases separated the two germline ends. Germline V gene sequence: CDR1 PRHDT, CDR2 FYEKMQ (reference sequence). Filled out from reference TRBV13 and TRBJ2-3, the complete variable domain reads AAGVIQSPRHLIKEKRETATLKCYPIPRHDTVYWYQQGPGQDPQFLISFYEKMQSDKGSIPDRFSAQQFSDYHSELNMSSLELGDSALYFCASSLGARKTDTQYFGPGTRLTVL.

V and J are TRBV7-2 and TRBJ2-7, with TRBD2 matching over 11 bases. V dropped 5 bases and J dropped 7; count of bases not matched to a gene: 10. CDR3 length: 15 amino acids. Germline V gene data show CDR1 as SGHTA and CDR2 as FQGNSA. The CDR3 spells CASSIVAGGADEQYF. In DNA form, the CDR3 reads TGTGCCAGCAGCATCGTAGCGGGGGGGGCTGATGAGCAGTACTTC.

The chain has TRBV29-1 and TRBJ2-5, with D possibly matching TRBD1 (6 bases). There are 13 residues in the CDR3. CDR1 SQVTM and CDR2 ANQGSEA come from the germline V gene. V shed 4 bases and J shed 4 bases, with 13 bases lying between them. CDR3 residues: CSVGLVGAETQYF. CDR3 bases: TGCAGCGTTGGATTGGTGGGGGCAGAGACCCAGTACTTC.

The chain is built from TRBV21-1 and TRBJ1-5; TRBD1 is the table's D call and was not checked against the DNA. TRBV21-1 is tagged as a pseudogene. The CDR3 totals 17 residues. The CDR3 reads CASSKGQGPFRNQPQHF. In DNA, the CDR3 is TGTGCCAGCAGCAAAGGACAGGGCCCCTTCCGAAATCAGCCCCAGCATTTT.